These 24 T cell receptor beta chains originate from one sample sequenced in a study of beta chain features in type 1 diabetes. The entirety of the isolated RNA underwent reverse transcription, so expressed TCRB transcripts were sequenced. Sequencing used immunoSEQ multiplex PCR; TCRdb keeps in-frame clones, though not all of them. The repertoire holds 680,000 or so clones, with roughly a sixth as singletons. The sample was naive CD4+ T cells from blood. These receptor sequences come from a man younger than 35 in good health.

This clone was picked up a small number of times. This chain links TRBV5-1 with TRBJ2-5; D is uncertain. CDR3 size: 13 residues. Germline V lookup: CDR1 SGHRS, CDR2 YFSETQ. V was shortened by 0 bases and J by 0 bases, with 3 bases between the two germline ends. DNA for the CDR3: TGCGCCAGCAGCTTGGGGAACCAAGAGACCCAGTACTTC. Protein: CASSLGNQETQYF.

The CDR3 DNA follows: TGTGCCAGCAGCTTAACTAGCGGACAAGAGACCCAGTACTTC. Translation: CASSLTSGQETQYF. The chain combines TRBV7-9 with TRBJ2-5; TRBD2 matches 8 bases. The CDR3 spans 14 residues. The J segment lost 2 bases and the V segment lost 2 bases, leaving 1 base of the junction unmatched. The germline V gene encodes CDR1 SEHNR and CDR2 FQNEAQ (reference sequence).

This clone has a handful of counts. The chain has TRBV28 and TRBJ1-4; 7 nucleotides match TRBD1. With V trimmed by 6 bases and J by 4 bases, 8 bases remained unmatched. The CDR3 spans 15 residues. CDR1 and CDR2 from the germline V gene are MDHEN and SYDVKM. The CDR3 DNA sequence: TGTGCCAGCAGACCCCGGGACAGAATTAATGAAAAACTGTTTTTT. Protein product: CASRPRDRINEKLFF.

This clone was observed a handful of times. The rearrangement joins TRBV29-1 to TRBJ2-5; TRBD1 matches at 9 bases. CDR3 size: 11 residues. V lost 6 bases to trimming and J lost 9 bases; unmatched junction nucleotides: 5. Germline CDR1 reads SQVTM; CDR2 reads ANQGSEA. CDR3 region: CSVGQGFAQYF. The CDR3 bases are TGCAGCGTGGGACAGGGCTTCGCCCAGTACTTC.

The chain uses TRBV20-1 and TRBJ1-2; D remains unclear. Trimming left V 4 bases short and J 8 bases short, with 11 bases between. Germline assignment: CDR1 DFQATT and CDR2 SNEGSKA (reference sequence). CDR3 length: 11 amino acids. The chain's CDR3 is CSATGTGGYTF. CDR3 in DNA: TGCAGTGCTACGGGTACGGGCGGCTACACCTTC.

This clone was seen more than once but under ten times. The rearrangement links TRBV28 to TRBJ2-1; 10 bases agree with TRBD1. The CDR3 loop spans 17 amino acids. Unmatched junction bases numbered 13, after V lost 5 bases and J lost 6 bases. CDR1 is MDHEN, CDR2 SYDVKM, per germline. DNA for the CDR3: TGTGCCAGCAGTCCCCCGCGAGGACAGGGGGTGGGCAATGAGCAGTTCTTC. Protein: CASSPPRGQGVGNEQFF.

This clone has more than one count but fewer than ten. V is TRBV9 and J is TRBJ2-5; TRBD1 is a possible D gene (6 bases). V was cut by 0 bases and J by 5 bases, with 11 bases left in between. This CDR3 region has 14 residues. Germline V gene data show CDR1 as SGDLS and CDR2 as YYNGEE. In nucleotides, the CDR3 is TGTGCCAGCAGCGTAGTAGGACAGTGGGAGACCCAGTACTTC. It is translated as CASSVVGQWETQYF.

V gene TRBV7-2 combines with J gene TRBJ2-5; tentatively, D is TRBD2 (5 bases). Deletions cut 4 bases from V and 8 bases from J, with 17 bases between. Germline V gene data show CDR1 as SGHTA and CDR2 as FQGNSA. The CDR3 sequence is 14 residues long. The CDR3 reads CASSSGRLRGTQYF. DNA for the CDR3: TGTGCCAGCAGCTCAGGTCGTCTACGGGGAACCCAGTACTTC.

This sequence joins TRBV6-6 and TRBJ2-3; 7 positions match TRBD1. In germline, CDR1 is MNHNY, CDR2 SVGAGI (reference sequence). There are 15 residues in the CDR3. V lost 7 bases and J lost 1; bases outside the gene matches: 8. This chain's CDR3 is CASTSTGTGTDTQYF. CDR3 in DNA: TGTGCCAGCACGTCGACCGGGACAGGCACAGATACGCAGTATTTT.

The genes are TRBV10-3 and TRBJ2-2, with 7 bases fitting TRBD1. Per the germline V gene, CDR1 is ENHRY and CDR2 is SYGVKD. V shed 6 bases, J shed 7 bases, and the junction held 11 bases outside the gene matches. This CDR3 is 15 amino acids long. This chain's CDR3 is CAISPRDRDHGELFF. As DNA, the CDR3 is TGTGCCATCAGCCCCCGCGACAGGGATCACGGGGAGCTGTTTTTT.

The chain joins TRBV11-2 to TRBJ2-5, with 10 bases lining up with TRBD2. Near its end, the DNA agrees better with TRBJ2-7, so the J call may be wrong. This CDR3 is built from 15 residues. The germline V gene has CDR1 SGHAT and CDR2 FQNNGV. The CDR3 loop is CASSLVLAGAYEQYF. CDR3 in DNA: TGTGCCAGCAGCTTAGTTCTAGCGGGAGCCTACGAGCAGTACTTC.

In this sample, this clone turned up a few times. This chain links TRBV7-2 with TRBJ2-7; possible D gene TRBD2, 7 bases. The V end lost 5 bases, the J end lost 4 bases, and 18 bases lay between the germline ends. The CDR3 sequence is 15 residues long. Looked up from germline, CDR1 is SGHTA and CDR2 is FQGNSA. In nucleotides, the CDR3 is TGTGCCAGCAGCCCTATGCGGGGGCCGGATTACGAGCAGTACTTC. Protein product: CASSPMRGPDYEQYF.

CDR3: CASSLELTGTTGELFF. CDR3 bases: TGTGCCAGCAGCCTCGAGCTGACAGGGACCACCGGGGAGCTGTTTTTT. The chain employs TRBV9 and TRBJ2-2, with 7 bases lining up with TRBD1. This CDR3 is 16 amino acids long. From germline, CDR1 is SGDLS and CDR2 YYNGEE. V lost 4 bases to trimming and J lost 4 bases; unmatched junction nucleotides: 10.

This clone was counted a few times. J is TRBJ2-7 and V is TRBV7-2, with unresolved D. The ends were cut back, 5 bases at V and 5 bases at J, with 19 bases in the middle. This CDR3 has 15 amino acids. The V gene's germline CDR1 is SGHTA and CDR2 FQGNSA. The CDR3 loop is CASSQELRPRNEQYF. In DNA form, the CDR3 reads TGTGCCAGCAGCCAAGAACTGCGGCCTCGAAACGAGCAGTACTTC. The complete variable domain, with remaining parts taken from reference TRBV7-2 and TRBJ2-7, reads GAGVSQSPSNKVTEKGKDVELRCDPISGHTALYWYRQSLGQGLEFLIYFQGNSAPDKSGLPSDRFSAERTGGSVSTLTIQRTQQEDSAVYLCASSQELRPRNEQYFGPGTRLTVT.

In its sample, this clone was seen a few times. The chain recombines TRBV5-1 with TRBJ1-2; 7 bases align to TRBD1. The J segment lost 8 bases and the V segment lost 4 bases, leaving 14 bases of the junction unmatched. CDR3 length: 15 amino acids. Germline V gene lookup returns CDR1 SGHRS and CDR2 YFSETQ. The CDR3 DNA is TGCGCCAGCAGCGTAACCGGGACAGCGAACTGGGGCTACACCTTC. Its translation: CASSVTGTANWGYTF.

In the case of this clone: Sequence at one end of the junction differs from germline and may be a read error. This chain joins TRBV7-2 and TRBJ2-7; TRBD1 aligns across 9 bases. Germline V lookup: CDR1 SGHTA, CDR2 FQGNSA. The CDR3 is made up of 15 amino acids. The CDR3 is CASSFSPQIPGQGHF. CDR3 in DNA: TGTGCCAGCAGCTTTAGCCCTCAGATTCCGGGACAGGGACACTTC.

This clone was seen more than once but under ten times. This sequence joins TRBV28 and TRBJ1-2; 12 bases line up with TRBD1. The germline V gene encodes CDR1 MDHEN and CDR2 SYDVKM. This CDR3 is 15 amino acids long. Trimming removed 6 bases from V and 7 bases from J; junction bases left unmatched: 9. The DNA for the CDR3 is TGTGCCAGCAGCTCCCCGGGACAGGGGGCGAGTGGCTACACCTTC. It is translated as CASSSPGQGASGYTF.

This clone appeared a few times. This chain connects TRBV6-6 to TRBJ2-2; 9 nucleotides match TRBD2. Germline CDR1 and CDR2: MNHNY and SVGAGI (reference sequence). The CDR3 consists of 13 residues. Here the CDR3 DNA reads TGTGCTTTAGCGGGGGTCAACACCGGGGAGCTGTTTTTT. Protein: CALAGVNTGELFF.

This chain links TRBV2 with TRBJ2-7, with 10 bases matching TRBD2. Trimming removed 2 bases from V and 3 bases from J; junction bases left unmatched: 10. The CDR3 totals 17 residues. Germline values: CDR1 SNHLY, CDR2 FYNNEI. The CDR3 nucleotides are TGTGCCAGCAGTGAAAGACGCGTGGGGACTAGCGACTACGAGCAGTACTTC. Protein product: CASSERRVGTSDYEQYF.

This chain joins TRBV2 and TRBJ1-2; TRBD1 aligns across 8 bases. The V gene end was trimmed by 6 bases and the J gene end by 4 bases; junction bases not matched to a gene: 7. There are 14 residues in the CDR3. Germline V CDR1 and CDR2: SNHLY, FYNNEI. This chain's CDR3 is CASRKGQASYGYTF. CDR3 DNA: TGTGCCAGCAGAAAGGGACAGGCCTCCTATGGCTACACCTTC.

The V call is TRBV29-1, the J call TRBJ1-2; 7 bases map to TRBD1. Trimming took 4 bases from V and 3 from J; bases not matched to a gene: 5. Germline CDR1 and CDR2: SQVTM and ANQGSEA. The CDR3 spans 13 residues. CDR3 DNA sequence: TGCAGCGTTGTAAGGGGGCTCGACTATGGCTACACCTTC. This sequence encodes CSVVRGLDYGYTF.

This clone appeared a few times. This CDR3 reads CAISESLDSTYEQYF. CDR3 nucleotide sequence: TGTGCCATCAGTGAGTCGTTGGACTCCACCTACGAGCAGTACTTC. V usage is TRBV10-3 and J usage is TRBJ2-7; a possible D gene is TRBD2 (5 bases). The CDR3 sequence is 15 residues long. Trimming stripped 0 bases from V and 2 bases from J, with 11 bases between. The germline V gene encodes CDR1 ENHRY and CDR2 SYGVKD.

This clone was observed a few times. CDR3 DNA sequence: TGTGCCAGCAGGGTGGGACAGGAAAACATTCAGTACTTC. It codes for CASRVGQENIQYF. The chain recombines TRBV28 with TRBJ2-4, with TRBD1 identical over 8 bases. The CDR3 covers 13 residues. Trimming cost V 6 bases and J 5 bases; bases outside gene matches: 3. CDR1 and CDR2 (germline): MDHEN, SYDVKM.

This clone was seen only a few times. This sequence joins TRBV9 and TRBJ1-1; the D is unclear. Germline CDR1 reads SGDLS; CDR2 reads YYNGEE. V lost 0 bases, J lost 4 bases, and 7 bases lay in between. CDR3 size: 13 residues. The CDR3 spells CASSVVGITEAFF. The CDR3 DNA reads as TGTGCCAGCAGCGTAGTTGGTATCACTGAAGCTTTCTTT.